Shown below are 5 T cell receptor beta chains from a single sample sequenced in a study of T cell changes during pregnancy in multiple sclerosis. Sequencing used immunoSEQ multiplex PCR; TCRdb keeps in-frame clones, though not all of them. The table shows 95,000 to 100,000 clones, with 92% occurring only once. The sample in question was peripheral blood, obtained after pregnancy. These receptor sequences come from a female donor in good health, enrolled as a control in a pregnancy study.

The chain is built from TRBV6-5 and TRBJ1-3; the match to TRBD1 covers 9 bases. Germline CDR1 is MNHEY and CDR2 is SVGAGI. The CDR3 sequence is 16 residues long. J was trimmed by 1 base and V by 2 bases; bases with no gene match: 3. The CDR3, as DNA: TGTGCCAGCAGTTACACGGGACAGGGTTCTGGAAACACCATATATTTT. Residues: CASSYTGQGSGNTIYF.

The J gene is TRBJ2-5, the V gene TRBV4-1; a weak D match, TRBD2 (5 bases). V dropped 1 base and J dropped 4 bases, with 7 bases sitting between them. Per germline, CDR1 MGHRA and CDR2 YSYEKL. There are 13 residues in the CDR3. The CDR3 sequence is CASSQARGETQYF. Written as DNA, the CDR3 is TGCGCCAGCAGCCAAGCCCGGGGAGAGACCCAGTACTTC.

The chain joins TRBV15 to TRBJ2-5; possibly TRBD1 for D (7 bases). The germline V gene has CDR1 LNHNV and CDR2 YYDKDF (reference sequence). V lost 3 bases to trimming and J lost 5 bases, with 22 bases between them. The CDR3 is 17 amino acids. CDR3 nucleotide sequence: TGTGCCACCAGCAGGGAGGGTAGCGGTCAGGGGGTGGAGACCCAGTACTTC. Translation gives CATSREGSGQGVETQYF.

The chain combines TRBV9 with TRBJ1-3; D uncertain. The CDR3 is 16 amino acids. With 0 bases removed from V and 8 bases from J, the gap between germline ends came to 18 bases. Germline-derived CDR1 and CDR2 are SGDLS and YYNGEE. Here the CDR3 DNA reads TGTGCCAGCAGCGTAGAATGGAGCAGATCGGAGGACACCATATATTTT. Translating gives CASSVEWSRSEDTIYF.

The V call is TRBV12-5, the J call TRBJ1-2; D remains unclear. The ends were cut back, 6 bases at V and 2 bases at J, with 13 bases in the middle. Germline-derived CDR1 and CDR2 are LGHNT and FRNRAP. The CDR3 has 14 amino acids. The CDR3 DNA sequence: TGTGCTAGTGGCATAAGCGGTAGGAACTATGGCTACACCTTC. Residues: CASGISGRNYGYTF.